The 16 T cell receptor beta chains presented below share a single source sample, sequenced in a study of blood T cell repertoires in COVID-19. Method: immunoSEQ multiplex PCR; TCRdb's copy keeps in-frame clones and lacks some. This sample yields over 150,000 clones, of which more than 75% are seen a single time; approximately 0.5% belongs to the top ten. Sample: peripheral blood. These receptor sequences come from a man in his fifties or sixties with COVID-19, enrolled during active disease.

This clone was seen once. The chain joins TRBV7-6 to TRBJ2-7; D remains ambiguous. The CDR3 is made up of 15 amino acids. Trimming stripped 5 bases from V and 1 base from J, with 15 bases between. CDR1 and CDR2 from the germline V gene are SGHVS and FNYEAQ. CDR3 nucleotides: TGTGCCAGCAGCGTCCTGCCGCTACCGTCCTACGAGCAGTACTTC. This translates into CASSVLPLPSYEQYF.

V is TRBV27 and J is TRBJ2-3; 10 bases match TRBD2. V lost 7 bases to trimming and J lost 5 bases; unmatched junction nucleotides: 9. The CDR3 runs to 15 residues. Germline CDR1 is MNHEY and CDR2 is SMNVEV (reference sequence). The CDR3 is CASTLAGGVGDTQYF. The CDR3 DNA follows: TGTGCCAGCACCTTAGCGGGAGGAGTGGGAGATACGCAGTATTTT.

The chain recombines TRBV4-3 with TRBJ2-2; TRBD1 matches at 8 bases. The CDR3 is 14 residues long. Germline CDR1 LGHNA, CDR2 YSLEER. V gave up 3 bases and J gave up 7 bases; unmatched junction bases: 4. CDR3 region: CASSQNRGIGELFF. The CDR3, as DNA: TGCGCCAGCAGCCAGAACAGGGGGATCGGGGAGCTGTTTTTT.

This clone was observed a handful of times. The V gene is TRBV3-1 (or the pseudogene TRBV3-2), the J gene TRBJ1-6, with D perhaps TRBD1 (6 bases). The CDR3 loop spans 15 amino acids. Trimming stripped 5 bases from V and 9 bases from J, with 17 bases between. In germline, CDR1 is LGHDT, CDR2 YNNKEL (reference sequence). CDR3 in amino acids: CASSKRTEGASPLHF. The CDR3 DNA follows: TGTGCCAGCAGCAAACGGACAGAGGGAGCTTCACCCCTCCACTTT.

This chain connects TRBV5-1 to TRBJ1-1, with 8 nucleotides matching TRBD1. In germline, CDR1 is SGHRS, CDR2 YFSETQ. V dropped 4 bases and J dropped 0; count of bases not matched to a gene: 8. CDR3 length: 16 residues. CDR3 nucleotide sequence: TGCGCCAGCAGCCACAGACAGGGGATTATGAACACTGAAGCTTTCTTT. As protein: CASSHRQGIMNTEAFF. Full variable domain (missing parts from reference TRBV5-1 and TRBJ1-1): KAGVTQTPRYLIKTRGQQVTLSCSPISGHRSVSWYQQTPGQGLQFLFEYFSETQRNKGNFPGRFSGRQFSNSRSEMNVSTLELGDSALYLCASSHRQGIMNTEAFFGQGTRLTVV.

This clone occurred a few times. The V and J genes are TRBV24-1 and TRBJ2-1, with D possibly matching TRBD2 (7 bases). Germline CDR1 is KGHDR and CDR2 is SFDVKD. The CDR3 extends over 13 amino acids. With 8 bases removed from V and 7 bases from J, the gap between germline ends came to 14 bases. CDR3 coding DNA: TGTGCCACCAAAGGGGGAGGGGGAAATGAGCAGTTCTTC. Its translation is CATKGGGGNEQFF.

As regards this clone: One end of the junction is discordant with germline, which a read error may explain. This chain uses TRBV4-3 with TRBJ1-1, with 9 positions matching TRBD1. From germline, CDR1 is LGHNA and CDR2 YSLEER. This CDR3 contains 14 residues. Here the CDR3 DNA reads TGCGCCAGCAGCGAAGAGCGGACAGGGGCTGAAGCTTTCTTT. Translation: CASSEERTGAEAFF.

The genes are TRBV4-3 and TRBJ2-7, with TRBD2 as a possible D gene (6 bases). CDR1 is LGHNA, CDR2 YSLEER, per germline. V shed 2 bases and J shed 4 bases, with 15 bases lying between them. This CDR3 has 15 amino acids. Written as DNA, the CDR3 is TGCGCCAGCAGCCAACTTGGGGGGATTCGATACGAGCAGTACTTC. It yields the protein CASSQLGGIRYEQYF.

The rearrangement links TRBV4-3 to TRBJ1-4; a weak D match, TRBD1 (5 bases). Trimming stripped 2 bases from V and 1 base from J, with 8 bases between. CDR1 is LGHNA, CDR2 YSLEER, per germline. The CDR3 runs to 15 residues. The CDR3, as DNA: TGCGCCAGCAGCCAAAACAGGTTAACTAATGAAAAACTGTTTTTT. Its translation is CASSQNRLTNEKLFF.

This clone was detected once. This chain links TRBV7-2 with TRBJ2-3, with TRBD2 as a possible D gene (5 bases). The germline V and J ends were trimmed by 3 bases and 11 bases, with 12 bases remaining between them. The length of the CDR3 is 12 residues. Per germline, CDR1 SGHTA and CDR2 FQGNSA. CDR3 sequence (DNA): TGTGCCAGCAGCTTTGTGGGAGTGGAGCAGTATTTT. This sequence encodes CASSFVGVEQYF.

This chain joins TRBV18 and TRBJ1-1; no clear D gene. The V gene lost 2 bases and the J gene lost 4 bases, with 11 bases spanning the gap. This CDR3 has 14 amino acids. Per germline, CDR1 KGHSH and CDR2 LQKENI. CDR3 sequence reads: CASSPGEGRTEAFF. The DNA of the CDR3 is TGTGCCAGCTCACCAGGAGAGGGTCGCACTGAAGCTTTCTTT.

In its sample, this clone was seen once. This chain connects TRBV6-1 to TRBJ2-6, with 12 positions matching TRBD1. Looked up from germline, CDR1 is MNHNS and CDR2 is SASEGT. V was clipped by 4 bases and J by 2 bases; unmatched bases: 3. There are 17 residues in the CDR3. In nucleotides, the CDR3 is TGTGCCAGCAGTGCGGGACAGGGGGCGGCTGGGGCCAACGTCCTGACTTTC. This codes for CASSAGQGAAGANVLTF.

This clone was recorded once. The chain is built from TRBV6-1 and TRBJ2-2, with 7 bases fitting TRBD2. CDR3 length: 17 amino acids. Germline V gives CDR1 MNHNS, CDR2 SASEGT. The ends lost 3 bases at V and 2 bases at J; junction bases unmatched: 9. The CDR3 here is CASSDILALYNTGELFF. For the CDR3, the DNA is TGTGCCAGCAGTGATATACTAGCGCTTTACAACACCGGGGAGCTGTTTTTT.

The rearrangement uses TRBV28 and TRBJ1-5, with 9 nucleotides matching TRBD1. The trim removed 5 bases at V and 7 bases at J, leaving 12 bases unmatched. The CDR3 is 16 amino acids. Germline assignment: CDR1 MDHEN and CDR2 SYDVKM. The CDR3 sequence: CASSKEQGALWQPQHF. Written as DNA, the CDR3 is TGTGCCAGCAGTAAAGAACAGGGGGCTTTGTGGCAGCCCCAGCATTTT. The full variable domain, with the rest looked up from reference TRBV28 and TRBJ1-5, is DVKVTQSSRYLVKRTGEKVFLECVQDMDHENMFWYRQDPGLGLRLIYFSYDVKMKEKGDIPEGYSVSREKKERFSLILESASTNQTSMYLCASSKEQGALWQPQHFGDGTRLSIL.

The chain combines TRBV2 with TRBJ2-1; 9 positions agree with TRBD2. Germline loops: CDR1 SNHLY, CDR2 FYNNEI. V was clipped by 3 bases and J by 6 bases; unmatched bases: 6. This CDR3 spans 15 amino acids. The CDR3 here is CASSESGGGANEQFF. The DNA for the CDR3 is TGTGCCAGCAGTGAGTCCGGCGGGGGGGCCAATGAGCAGTTCTTC.

V and J are TRBV5-5 and TRBJ2-5; possibly TRBD2 for D (5 bases). The CDR3 is 15 residues long. Trimming took off 0 bases at V and 3 bases at J, with 12 bases between the two ends. From germline, CDR1 is SGHKS and CDR2 YYEKEE (reference sequence). CDR3 protein: CASSLGGFTKETQYF. In DNA, the CDR3 is TGTGCCAGCAGCTTGGGAGGGTTCACGAAAGAGACCCAGTACTTC.